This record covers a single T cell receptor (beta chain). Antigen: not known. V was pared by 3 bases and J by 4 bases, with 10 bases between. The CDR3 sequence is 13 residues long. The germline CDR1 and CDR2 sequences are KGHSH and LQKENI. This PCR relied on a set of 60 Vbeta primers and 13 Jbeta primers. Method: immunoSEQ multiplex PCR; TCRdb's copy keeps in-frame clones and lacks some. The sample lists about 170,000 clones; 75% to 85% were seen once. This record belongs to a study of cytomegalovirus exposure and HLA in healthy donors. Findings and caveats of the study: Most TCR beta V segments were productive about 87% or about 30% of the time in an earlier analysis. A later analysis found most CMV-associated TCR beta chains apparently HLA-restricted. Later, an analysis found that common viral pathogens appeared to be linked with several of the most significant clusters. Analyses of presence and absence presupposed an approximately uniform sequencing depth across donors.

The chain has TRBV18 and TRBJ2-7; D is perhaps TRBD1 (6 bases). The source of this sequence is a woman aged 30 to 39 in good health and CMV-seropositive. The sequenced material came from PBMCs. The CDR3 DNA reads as TGTGCCAGCTCACCCACGACAGGTTACGAGCAGTACTTC. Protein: CASSPTTGYEQYF.